This is a list of T cell receptor beta chains from one sample in a study of human thymus T cells. Here immunoSEQ multiplex PCR was the method, and the copy in TCRdb shows in-frame clones only, minus some. The sample has tens of thousands of clones; 90% to 95% are singletons. The sample consisted of thymus tissue. Receptors were obtained from a girl under three years old with a congenital heart defect but otherwise immunologically healthy. Each CDR3 is given with its conserved first and last residue. The D gene is left open where the match is weak. Rows give clone size only sometimes, using once, few, many, or a class for an expanded clone.

NA	TRBV25-1	TRBJ2-5	NA	TGTGCCAGCAGTGAACATAATAGCGGCTTCGAGACCCAGTACTTC	CASSEHNSGFETQYF
TRBD1	TRBV2	TRBJ1-5	NA	TGTGCCAGCAGTGAACCGCCGGGACAGGGCCATCAGCCCCAGCATTTT	CASSEPPGQGHQPQHF
NA	TRBV14	TRBJ2-3	NA	TGTGCCAGCAGCCTTCACCCGGGACCCCCAACAGATACGCAGTATTTT	CASSLHPGPPTDTQYF
TRBD2	TRBV10-2	TRBJ2-7	NA	TGCGCCAGCAGGGGGACTAACCTCGACGAGCAGTACTTC	CASRGTNLDEQYF
TRBD1	TRBV12-5	TRBJ2-7	NA	TGTGCTAGTGGTTCGATTTCTCCGGGACAGCCGAACTACGAGCAGTACTTC	CASGSISPGQPNYEQYF
TRBD1	TRBV18	TRBJ2-7	NA	TGTGCCAGCTCACCCGACAGGGGGGGGATAACCTACGAGCAGTACTTC	CASSPDRGGITYEQYF
NA	TRBV6-1	TRBJ2-2	NA	TGTGCCAGCATGGGCGGGCGAGGTACCGGGGAGCTGTTTTTT	CASMGGRGTGELFF
NA	TRBV27	TRBJ1-4	NA	TGTGCCAGCAGTTTATCGGGGGGGGGAGAAAAACTGTTTTTT	CASSLSGGGEKLFF
TRBD1	TRBV6-1	TRBJ1-1	NA	TGTGCCAGTTGGACAGGGGAGAATACTGAAGCTTTCTTT	CASWTGENTEAFF
TRBD1	TRBV27	TRBJ1-5	NA	TGTGCCAGCAGTACTTTGAGGGGGCGCCGACAGCCCCAGCATTTT	CASSTLRGRRQPQHF
NA	TRBV2	TRBJ1-5	NA	TGTGCCAGCAGGTCAAATCAGCCCCAGCATTTT	CASRSNQPQHF
NA	TRBV28	TRBJ1-1	NA	TGTGCCAGCAGTTCGTCCAGATCTAATTATTCATGGAACACTGAAGCTTTCTTT	CASSSSRSNYSWNTEAFF
TRBD1	TRBV4-3	TRBJ1-4	NA	TGCGCCAGCAGCTCCGCCGGGACAGGGGCCGAAAAACTGTTTTTT	CASSSAGTGAEKLFF
NA	TRBV27	TRBJ2-7	NA	TGTGCCAGCAGTTTAGATTGGACAAAAAGCTCCTACGAGCAGTACTTC	CASSLDWTKSSYEQYF
NA	TRBV6-4	TRBJ2-1	NA	TGTGCCAGCAGCTTGATCGGGACGGATAACTACAATGAGCAGTTCTTC	CASSLIGTDNYNEQFF
NA	TRBV19	TRBJ1-1	NA	TGTGCCAGTAGTTCCCGCCCAGGGGATTGGAACACTGAAGCTTTCTTT	CASSSRPGDWNTEAFF
TRBD1	TRBV7-9	TRBJ1-1	NA	TGTGCCAGCAGCCCTGCCGACGAGGGGGCGAGACACCACGCTTTCTTT	CASSPADEGARHHAFF
TRBD1	TRBV19	TRBJ1-2	NA	TGTGCCAGTACCCTGAAGTTGGTCCAGGACAGGGAACCCTATGGCTACACCTTC	CASTLKLVQDREPYGYTF
NA	TRBV27	TRBJ2-1	NA	TGTGCCAGCAGTTTGTCCGGCAATGAGCAGTTCTTC	CASSLSGNEQFF
NA	TRBV14	TRBJ1-2	NA	TGTGCCAGCAGCCAAGATTCCGCGAATCCGATGGGCGGCTACACCTTC	CASSQDSANPMGGYTF
NA	TRBV7-9	TRBJ2-3	NA	TGTGCCAGCAGCTTAGGGGCGCGGTTGACAGATACGCAGTATTTT	CASSLGARLTDTQYF
TRBD1	TRBV11-2	TRBJ1-2	NA	TGTGCCAGCAGCCGGGATGAGGGACAGACGGATGGCTACACCTTC	CASSRDEGQTDGYTF
NA	TRBV4-1	TRBJ2-1	NA	TGCGCCAGCAGCCAAGAACTAGACAATGAGCAGTTCTTC	CASSQELDNEQFF
NA	TRBV28	TRBJ2-7	NA	TGTGCCAGCAGTCCCTTGGACATATACGAGCAGTACTTC	CASSPLDIYEQYF
NA	TRBV5-4	TRBJ2-3	NA	TGTGCCAGCAGGCGAAGGGGACTGGGCACAGATACGCAGTATTTT	CASRRRGLGTDTQYF
TRBD1	TRBV30	TRBJ1-5	few	TGTGCCTGGCCGACAGGGGTGGATCAGCCCCAGCATTTT	CAWPTGVDQPQHF
TRBD1	TRBV28	TRBJ2-7	NA	TGTGCCAGCAGCCCCGGGACAGGGTACCCTGACGAGCAGTACTTC	CASSPGTGYPDEQYF
TRBD1	TRBV5-6	TRBJ2-3	NA	TGTGCCAGCAGCTTGGCCCCGACAGGGAAGACAGATACGCAGTATTTT	CASSLAPTGKTDTQYF
NA	TRBV19	TRBJ1-5	NA	TGTGCCAGTAGTATAGGGGATCAGCCCCAGCATTTT	CASSIGDQPQHF
TRBD2	TRBV30	TRBJ2-1	NA	TGTGCCTGGAGTGTTCCCAGGAAAAGGGCTCGGGGGGATCTAGCGGGTTACAATGAGCAGTTCTTC	CAWSVPRKRARGDLAGYNEQFF
TRBD2	TRBV5-1	TRBJ2-3	NA	TGCGCCAGCAGCTTGGGCTCTAGCGGATTCACAGATACGCAGTATTTT	CASSLGSSGFTDTQYF
TRBD2	TRBV7-2	TRBJ2-1	NA	TGTGCCAGCAGTCCCAGGCGGGGGAGGAGCTCCTACAATGAGCAGTTCTTC	CASSPRRGRSSYNEQFF
TRBD2	TRBV4-2	TRBJ2-2	NA	TGTGCCAGCAGCCAAGACGGGCTAGCGGTCACCGGGGAGCTGTTTTTT	CASSQDGLAVTGELFF
TRBD2	TRBV7-9	TRBJ2-3	NA	TGTGCCAGCAGCTCGTCGCGGGGGGCGGATACGCAGTATTTT	CASSSSRGADTQYF
NA	TRBV10-3	TRBJ1-4	NA	TGTGCCATCAGTGAGTCGTCGGACAGACAACTGTTTTTT	CAISESSDRQLFF
TRBD2	TRBV19	TRBJ2-3	NA	TGTGCCAGTAGTATCCAGCGGGAGATGGATACGCAGTATTTT	CASSIQREMDTQYF
TRBD1	TRBV19	TRBJ2-7	NA	TGTGCCAGTTCACAGGGGTGGGGCCGCTACGAGCAGTACTTC	CASSQGWGRYEQYF
NA	TRBV5-1	TRBJ2-7	NA	TGCGCCAGCAGCTTAGGGCTGACCTACGAGCAGTACTTC	CASSLGLTYEQYF
NA	TRBV5-1	TRBJ2-7	NA	TGCGCCAGCAGCTTTTGGGCATCCACCCCCCCCGGATCCTACGAGCAGTACTTC	CASSFWASTPPGSYEQYF
NA	TRBV4-1	TRBJ2-1	NA	TGCGCCAGCAGCCAACAGGGGGGCTACCCTGGGATTGGGGAGTTCTTC	CASSQQGGYPGIGEFF
TRBD2	TRBV27	TRBJ2-2	NA	TGTGCCAGCAGTCCCCTTAAAAACTCTAGCGGGAGGACCGGGGAGCTGTTTTTT	CASSPLKNSSGRTGELFF